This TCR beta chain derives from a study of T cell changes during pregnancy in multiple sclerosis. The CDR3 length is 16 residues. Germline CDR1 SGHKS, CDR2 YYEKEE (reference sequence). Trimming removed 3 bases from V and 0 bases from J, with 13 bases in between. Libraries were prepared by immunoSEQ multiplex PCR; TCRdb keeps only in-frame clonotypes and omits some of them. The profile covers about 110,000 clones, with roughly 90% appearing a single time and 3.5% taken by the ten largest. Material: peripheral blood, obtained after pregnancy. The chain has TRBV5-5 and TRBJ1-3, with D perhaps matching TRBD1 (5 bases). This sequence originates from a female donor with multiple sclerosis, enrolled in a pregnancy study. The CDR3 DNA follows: TGTGCCAGCAGCTCGTCGCCCGACAGCTCTGGAAACACCATATATTTT. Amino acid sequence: CASSSSPDSSGNTIYF.